These 26 T cell receptor beta chains were all obtained from the same sample, sequenced in a study of tissue T cells after allogeneic stem cell transplantation. The protocol was immunoSEQ multiplex PCR, while the TCRdb copy is restricted to in-frame clones and leaves out a portion. The sample comprises hundreds of clones, about 80% of which are singletons, and 20% to 25% rests with the top ten. Sample: ileal tissue, taken at autopsy. These receptors were collected from a female patient aged 18 to 50 with steroid-refractory graft-versus-host disease after an allogeneic stem cell transplant. Some T cells may be graft donor cells.

This clone is classed as hyperexpanded. CDR3 nucleotide sequence: TGTGCCAGCAGCTCTGGACTAGCTCTTTCCTTTCAACACGAGCAGTACTTC. Translated: CASSSGLALSFQHEQYF. The chain has TRBV7-9 and TRBJ2-7, with 8 bases lining up with TRBD2. The CDR3 runs to 17 residues. Looked up from germline, CDR1 is SEHNR and CDR2 is FQNEAQ (reference sequence). V gave up 4 bases and J gave up 5 bases; unmatched junction bases: 16.

V is TRBV27 and J is TRBJ2-7, with TRBD2 as a possible D gene (5 bases). The CDR3 is 13 residues long. Germline lookup yields CDR1 MNHEY and CDR2 SMNVEV (reference sequence). The germline V and J ends were trimmed by 6 bases and 5 bases, with 14 bases remaining between them. CDR3 in amino acids: CASRLWGVDEQYF. Here the CDR3 DNA reads TGTGCCAGCAGACTATGGGGAGTCGACGAGCAGTACTTC.

The rearrangement links TRBV6-5 to TRBJ2-7; the match to TRBD1 covers 7 bases. V lost 5 bases, J lost 2 bases, and 6 bases stayed unmatched. This CDR3 is 14 amino acids long. Germline V gives CDR1 MNHEY, CDR2 SVGAGI. The CDR3: CASSPRTGPYEQYF. CDR3 nucleotide sequence: TGTGCCAGCAGTCCCCGGACAGGCCCCTACGAGCAGTACTTC.

The V gene is TRBV10-3, the J gene TRBJ2-3; no definite D call. Germline V gene lookup returns CDR1 ENHRY and CDR2 SYGVKD. V lost 0 bases to trimming and J lost 1 base, with 11 bases between them. CDR3 length: 16 amino acids. As DNA, the CDR3 is TGTGCCATCAGTGAGTCGAATTATTACGGCACAGATACGCAGTATTTT. Its protein is CAISESNYYGTDTQYF.

CDR3 in DNA: TGTGCCAGCAGTTTCGGACCCTTTTTGGATGAGCAGTTCTTC. Translation: CASSFGPFLDEQFF. The V gene is TRBV27, the J gene TRBJ2-1, with D unresolved. Trimming cost V 3 bases and J 8 bases, with 14 bases left between them. The CDR3 length is 14 residues. Germline CDR1 is MNHEY and CDR2 is SMNVEV (reference sequence).

The chain recombines TRBV9 with TRBJ2-6, with a possible D match to TRBD1 (5 bases). V was trimmed by 4 bases and J by 0 bases, leaving 14 bases between them. This CDR3 spans 17 amino acids. Germline values: CDR1 SGDLS, CDR2 YYNGEE. CDR3 in amino acids: CASSLREILSGANVLTF. The CDR3 nucleotides are TGTGCCAGCAGCCTCAGGGAAATACTCTCTGGGGCCAACGTCCTGACTTTC.

This chain joins TRBV5-4 and TRBJ2-1; D gene uncertain. The CDR3 consists of 11 residues. V was clipped by 4 bases and J by 9 bases, with 8 bases between them. CDR1 is SGHNT, CDR2 YYREEE, per germline (reference sequence). CDR3 sequence (DNA): TGTGCCAGCAGCCTCCTGGGTGAGCAGTTCTTC. Amino acids: CASSLLGEQFF.

This chain uses TRBV7-2 with TRBJ1-3, with a weak D call TRBD1 (6 bases). The CDR3 has 15 amino acids. V lost 5 bases and J 4 bases, leaving 15 bases between the germline ends. CDR1 SGHTA and CDR2 FQGNSA come from the germline V gene. CDR3 DNA sequence: TGTGCCAGCAGCCCCCGGGGGGGGCGAGGAAACACCATATATTTT. It yields the protein CASSPRGGRGNTIYF.

This clone was picked up one time. The chain recombines TRBV7-3 with TRBJ2-3; TRBD2 matches at 7 bases. The germline V gene encodes CDR1 SGHTA and CDR2 FQGTGA. With 2 bases clipped from V and 5 bases from J, the junction kept 7 bases outside the gene matches. The CDR3 is 15 amino acids. The CDR3 is CASSLGGRLGDTQYF. The CDR3 DNA reads TGTGCCAGCAGCTTAGGCGGGAGACTCGGAGATACGCAGTATTTT.

The chain recombines TRBV6-1 with TRBJ1-4; D not resolved. V shed 4 bases and J shed 4 bases, with 16 bases lying between them. The V gene's germline CDR1 is MNHNS and CDR2 SASEGT. The CDR3 is made up of 16 amino acids. The CDR3 here is CASSGSRWQVNEKLFF. Here the CDR3 DNA reads TGTGCCAGCAGTGGTTCTCGTTGGCAGGTTAATGAAAAACTGTTTTTT.

The chain combines TRBV2 with TRBJ1-2; D is ambiguous. This CDR3 comprises 11 residues. Germline CDR1 SNHLY, CDR2 FYNNEI. V was trimmed by 8 bases and J by 8 bases, leaving 12 bases between them. The CDR3 nucleotides are TGTGCCAGCCTACCTCGGCAAGGCTACACCTTC. The encoded protein is CASLPRQGYTF.

The chain couples TRBV2 to TRBJ1-3; no firm D call. The V gene lost 5 bases and the J gene lost 0 bases, with 14 bases spanning the gap. The CDR3 consists of 16 residues. Germline V lookup: CDR1 SNHLY, CDR2 FYNNEI. CDR3 loop: CASSPPGGRSGNTIYF. The CDR3 nucleotides are TGTGCCAGCAGTCCCCCGGGAGGACGCTCTGGAAACACCATATATTTT.

This clone was detected a few times. The V call is TRBV6-5, the J call TRBJ2-7; TRBD1 might be the D (5 bases). Per germline, CDR1 MNHEY and CDR2 SVGAGI. V was pared by 6 bases and J by 8 bases, with 17 bases between. The CDR3 consists of 13 residues. The CDR3 protein is CASSRAFQGQQYF. DNA of the CDR3: TGTGCCAGCAGCAGGGCCTTCCAGGGCCAGCAGTACTTC.

This rearrangement joins TRBV7-9 to TRBJ1-1; D not certain. Per germline, CDR1 SEHNR and CDR2 FQNEAQ (reference sequence). Trimming removed 7 bases from V and 3 bases from J, with 15 bases in between. The CDR3 runs 14 residues. The CDR3 here is CASTIGRWDTEAFF. CDR3 DNA: TGTGCCAGCACCATAGGGCGTTGGGACACTGAAGCTTTCTTT.

This clone showed up just once. The V call is TRBV7-6, the J call TRBJ2-4; perhaps TRBD1 as D (5 bases). The CDR3 is made up of 16 amino acids. The germline V and J ends were trimmed by 5 bases and 0 bases, with 14 bases remaining between them. The germline CDR1 and CDR2 sequences are SGHVS and FNYEAQ. CDR3 in DNA: TGTGCCAGCAGCAGTAGACGAAGGGGAGCCAAAAACATTCAGTACTTC. This sequence encodes CASSSRRRGAKNIQYF.

In its sample, this clone was seen once. The V call is TRBV6-6, the J call TRBJ2-7; D may match TRBD1 or TRBD2 (6 bases each). Germline assignment: CDR1 MNHNY and CDR2 SVGAGI (reference sequence). CDR3 length equals 14 residues. Deletions cut 5 bases from V and 0 bases from J, with 11 bases between. Here the CDR3 DNA reads TGTGCCAGCAGTGGGCGGGACAACTCCTACGAGCAGTACTTC. Translation gives CASSGRDNSYEQYF.

The chain joins TRBV7-8 to TRBJ2-3; no firm D call. CDR3 length equals 11 residues. Germline V lookup: CDR1 SGHVS, CDR2 FQNEAQ. The V end was cut by 5 bases, the J end by 9 bases, with 9 bases between. CDR3 protein: CASSLVGTQYF. The CDR3 DNA sequence: TGTGCCAGCAGCCTTGTCGGGACGCAGTATTTT.

This clone was recorded once. V is TRBV28 and J is TRBJ1-6; D is unresolved. The CDR3 spans 16 residues. Germline V lookup: CDR1 MDHEN, CDR2 SYDVKM. The ends were cut back, 2 bases at V and 0 bases at J, with 8 bases in the middle. The CDR3 reads CASSLVFASYNSPLHF. CDR3 DNA sequence: TGTGCCAGCAGTTTAGTGTTCGCCTCCTATAATTCACCCCTCCACTTT.

The V gene is TRBV11-2, the J gene TRBJ2-7; the match to TRBD1 covers 7 bases. Germline V gives CDR1 SGHAT, CDR2 FQNNGV. The CDR3 loop spans 15 amino acids. Trimming removed 3 bases from V and 1 base from J; junction bases left unmatched: 6. Written as DNA, the CDR3 is TGTGCCAGCAGCTTGCCTGGGACAGTATCCTACGAGCAGTACTTC. It specifies CASSLPGTVSYEQYF. Variable domain in full (rest from reference TRBV11-2 and TRBJ2-7): EAGVAQSPRYKIIEKRQSVAFWCNPISGHATLYWYQQILGQGPKLLIQFQNNGVVDDSQLPKDRFSAERLKGVDSTLKIQPAKLEDSAVYLCASSLPGTVSYEQYFGPGTRLTVT.

A single count supports this clone. The chain joins TRBV5-5 to TRBJ1-2; 7 bases agree with TRBD1. The CDR3 has 16 residues. Germline V lookup: CDR1 SGHKS, CDR2 YYEKEE (reference sequence). Germline trimming cut 1 base from V and 0 bases from J; bases unmatched to any gene: 6. Written as DNA, the CDR3 is TGTGCCAGCAGCTTGCGACAGGGACACCCTAACTATGGCTACACCTTC. Translated, it gives CASSLRQGHPNYGYTF.

The V call is TRBV5-1, the J call TRBJ1-1; D may be TRBD1 (5 bases). Looked up from germline, CDR1 is SGHRS and CDR2 is YFSETQ. The CDR3 loop spans 15 amino acids. The germline V and J ends were trimmed by 0 bases and 5 bases, with 14 bases remaining between them. This CDR3 is CASSLVGARRTEAFF. DNA of the CDR3: TGCGCCAGCAGCTTGGTAGGGGCGAGGAGGACTGAAGCTTTCTTT.

The gene calls are TRBV5-4 and TRBJ2-2; D possibly uses TRBD1 or TRBD2 (6 bases each). CDR1 SGHNT and CDR2 YYREEE come from the germline V gene (reference sequence). CDR3 length equals 14 residues. The ends were cut back, 0 bases at V and 9 bases at J, with 12 bases in the middle. CDR3 residues: CASSLDIGGRELFF. Written as DNA, the CDR3 is TGTGCCAGCAGCTTGGATATCGGGGGCCGGGAGCTGTTTTTT.

This sequence joins TRBV5-1 and TRBJ2-7, with D unresolved. This CDR3 region has 11 residues. Germline lookup yields CDR1 SGHRS and CDR2 YFSETQ. Trimming left V 0 bases short and J 6 bases short, with 4 bases between. CDR3 sequence (DNA): TGCGCCAGCAGCTTGGGGGGCGAGCAGTACTTC. Amino acid sequence: CASSLGGEQYF.

V usage is TRBV6-5 and J usage is TRBJ2-7; 9 positions match TRBD1. The CDR3 is 16 amino acids. The J segment lost 2 bases and the V segment lost 4 bases, leaving 9 bases of the junction unmatched. The V gene's germline CDR1 is MNHEY and CDR2 SVGAGI. The DNA of the CDR3 is TGTGCCAGCAGTTTATCCGGGACAGGGAACCCCTACGAGCAGTACTTC. Amino acids: CASSLSGTGNPYEQYF.

The chain carries TRBV7-9 and TRBJ2-2; 8 nucleotides match TRBD1. With V trimmed by 5 bases and J by 4 bases, 9 bases remained unmatched. CDR1 SEHNR and CDR2 FQNEAQ come from the germline V gene (reference sequence). The CDR3 contains 16 residues. CDR3 DNA sequence: TGTGCCAGCAGCCCGGACAGGGTTTGGAGCACCGGGGAGCTGTTTTTT. Encoded protein: CASSPDRVWSTGELFF.

The V gene is TRBV4-1, the J gene TRBJ1-4; D unresolved. Trimming took 4 bases from V and 5 from J, leaving 14 bases between them. Looked up from germline, CDR1 is MGHRA and CDR2 is YSYEKL. CDR3 length: 15 amino acids. The CDR3 spells CASSLLLGRNEKLFF. CDR3 coding DNA: TGCGCCAGCAGCCTCTTATTAGGGCGAAATGAAAAACTGTTTTTT.